Below, 17 T cell receptor beta chains from the same sample are listed, as sequenced in a study of spatial heterogeneity in lung cancer. TCRdb passed the 5' RACE reads through MiXCR, listing each CDR3 protein once. The sample records 2,000 to 3,000 distinct CDR3 sequences, nearly 4.5% being singletons. Stated time point: sample taken at primary tumor resection. Researchers sequenced whole RNA taken from tumor, nontumor lung or frozen PBMC without sorting. Sequencing was performed on normal lung tissue next to the tumor, taken at surgery. The receptors shown here come from a female donor with early-stage non-small cell lung cancer.

This clonotype was recorded many times. Since the library was made to target alpha chains, this beta chain is a stray read and its abundance is not meaningful. V and J are TRBV28 and TRBJ1-4; 7 positions match TRBD1. CDR3 length: 15 amino acids. V gave up 3 bases and J gave up 2 bases; unmatched junction bases: 3. Germline V gene data show CDR1 as MDHEN and CDR2 as SYDVKM. The CDR3: CASSLGGGTNEKLFF. The CDR3 nucleotides are TGTGCCAGCAGTTTGGGAGGGGGCACTAATGAAAAACTGTTTTTT.

Many counts were recorded for this clonotype. With the library built for alpha chains, this beta chain is off target and its frequency is not meaningful. The chain joins TRBV27 to TRBJ1-6; no clear D gene. The CDR3 consists of 15 residues. Per germline, CDR1 MNHEY and CDR2 SMNVEV (reference sequence). V was shortened by 5 bases and J by 8 bases, with 16 bases between the two germline ends. CDR3 bases: TGTGCCAGCAGTATCGAGGGTCGGTCCTATTCACCCCTCCACTTT. Translated: CASSIEGRSYSPLHF.

In its sample, this clonotype was seen many times. Little can be read into the size of this beta chain, an off-target read in a library designed for alpha chains. The chain recombines TRBV20-1 with TRBJ2-5; the D gene is possibly TRBD1 (6 bases). Germline CDR1 reads DFQATT; CDR2 reads SNEGSKA (reference sequence). The length of the CDR3 is 13 residues. Trimming took off 6 bases at V and 2 bases at J, with 13 bases between the two ends. This CDR3 reads CSARKGEQETQYF. CDR3 sequence (DNA): TGCAGTGCCCGTAAGGGGGAGCAAGAGACCCAGTACTTC.

Relative to its sample, this clonotype is medium-sized (0.01 to 0.1%). With the library built for alpha chains, this beta chain is off target and its frequency is not meaningful. The chain uses TRBV24-1 and TRBJ2-3; D uncertain. The germline V gene encodes CDR1 KGHDR and CDR2 SFDVKD. CDR3 length equals 14 residues. The V and J ends lost 4 bases and 0 bases respectively, with 7 bases between them. CDR3 loop: CATSDADSTDTQYF. CDR3 coding DNA: TGTGCCACCAGTGACGCCGACAGCACAGATACGCAGTATTTT.

This clonotype was observed many times. This beta chain turned up in a library designed for alpha chains; as an off-target read, its abundance says little. The chain carries TRBV4-1 and TRBJ1-6, with D perhaps TRBD1 (6 bases). CDR3 size: 16 residues. Germline V gives CDR1 MGHRA, CDR2 YSYEKL. V was pared by 0 bases and J by 7 bases, with 13 bases between. CDR3 in DNA: TGCGCCAGCAGCCAAGATGGCACAGGGCTAAATTCACCCCTCCACTTT. This sequence encodes CASSQDGTGLNSPLHF.

This clonotype is medium-sized (0.01 to 0.1%). This beta chain appears as a stray read in a library generated for alpha chains; its size is not informative. V is TRBV5-1 and J is TRBJ1-5; 7 nucleotides agree with TRBD1. Unmatched junction bases numbered 6, after V lost 4 bases and J lost 2 bases. CDR3 length equals 15 residues. Germline CDR1 reads SGHRS; CDR2 reads YFSETQ. As DNA, the CDR3 is TGCGCCAGCAGCGTTGAGGGGGCGGGCAATCAGCCCCAGCATTTT. Amino acids: CASSVEGAGNQPQHF.

This clonotype is medium-sized. This beta chain is an unintended read in a library built for alpha chains; its size means little. This rearrangement joins TRBV6-2 or TRBV6-3 to TRBJ1-5; D may be TRBD1 (5 bases). The V end was cut by 6 bases, the J end by 6 bases, with 18 bases between. The CDR3 length is 15 residues. Germline V gene lookup returns CDR1 MNHEY and CDR2 SVGEGT. The CDR3 spells CASRGDSNHGQPQHF. The CDR3 region has the DNA TGTGCCAGCAGGGGAGACAGTAACCACGGTCAGCCCCAGCATTTT.

This clonotype has a count of ten or more. This beta chain is off target for a library built for alpha chains, so its abundance means little. V usage is TRBV20-1 and J usage is TRBJ1-4, with 8 bases identical to TRBD1. The CDR3 spans 13 residues. V lost 5 bases, J lost 8 bases, and 7 bases stayed unmatched. Germline V gene sequence: CDR1 DFQATT, CDR2 SNEGSKA (reference sequence). CDR3 bases: TGCAGTGCTGACAGGGGTGGGGAAGAAAAACTGTTTTTT. Its translation is CSADRGGEEKLFF.

This clonotype was counted at least ten times. For a library built for alpha chains, this beta chain is a stray read; little rests on its size. This chain joins TRBV7-2 and TRBJ1-1; D unclear. CDR1 and CDR2 (germline): SGHTA, FQGNSA. The CDR3 runs 15 residues. Trimming removed 2 bases from V and 1 base from J, with 11 bases in between. In DNA form, the CDR3 reads TGTGCCAGCAGCTTAAGAGTTGGACCGAACACTGAAGCTTTCTTT. Encoded protein: CASSLRVGPNTEAFF.

This clonotype is categorized as medium-sized. This beta chain is off target for a library built for alpha chains, so its abundance means little. The J gene is TRBJ2-1, the V gene TRBV12-3 or TRBV12-4; D gene uncertain. The CDR3 is 12 residues long. The V end lost 7 bases, the J end lost 5 bases, and 9 bases lay between the germline ends. The CDR3 loop is CASNLGNNEQFF. For the CDR3, the DNA is TGTGCCAGCAACCTAGGTAACAATGAGCAGTTCTTC.

This clonotype was seen at least ten times. Since it is a stray read in a library aimed at alpha chains, this beta chain has a size that is not meaningful. V usage is TRBV19 and J usage is TRBJ2-2; TRBD1 aligns across 8 bases. The CDR3 covers 14 residues. Germline trimming cut 10 bases from V and 2 bases from J; bases unmatched to any gene: 6. Germline assignment: CDR1 LNHDA and CDR2 SQIVND (reference sequence). The CDR3, as DNA: TGTGCCACCAGACAGGGGACCAACACCGGGGAGCTGTTTTTT. Translation: CATRQGTNTGELFF. Based on the CDR3 plus reference TRBV19 and TRBJ2-2, the full variable domain is DGGITQSPKYLFRKEGQNVTLSCEQNLNHDAMYWYRQDPGQGLRLIYYSQIVNDFQKGDIAEGYSVSREKKESFPLTVTSAQKNPTAFYLCATRQGTNTGELFFGEGSRLTVL.

This clonotype was counted between two and nine times. As an off-target read in a library built for alpha chains, this beta chain has a frequency of little significance. CDR3 region: CASSADSFNSPLHF. Here the CDR3 DNA reads TGTGCCAGCAGCGCGGACAGCTTTAATTCACCCCTCCACTTT. The V gene is TRBV9, the J gene TRBJ1-6; D might be TRBD1 (6 bases). Germline V gene sequence: CDR1 SGDLS, CDR2 YYNGEE. CDR3 length equals 14 residues. V was pared by 3 bases and J by 6 bases, with 10 bases between.

Judged by abundance, this clonotype is medium-sized. Within a library made for alpha chains, this beta chain is off target, and its count is uninformative. The chain couples TRBV5-1 to TRBJ2-7; 10 positions match TRBD1. The CDR3 consists of 14 residues. The J segment lost 6 bases and the V segment lost 4 bases, leaving 7 bases of the junction unmatched. Germline loops: CDR1 SGHRS, CDR2 YFSETQ. The CDR3 coding sequence is TGCGCCAGCAGCGGTACCGGGACAGGGGCCGAGCAGTACTTC. Translated: CASSGTGTGAEQYF. Using reference TRBV5-1 and TRBJ2-7 for the parts outside the CDR3, the full variable domain is KAGVTQTPRYLIKTRGQQVTLSCSPISGHRSVSWYQQTPGQGLQFLFEYFSETQRNKGNFPGRFSGRQFSNSRSEMNVSTLELGDSALYLCASSGTGTGAEQYFGPGTRLTVT.

This clonotype was seen many times. This beta chain is an off-target read within a library intended for alpha chains, so its frequency means little. The chain is built from TRBV12-3 or TRBV12-4 and TRBJ1-6; no firm D call. The CDR3 extends over 15 amino acids. Trimming left V 3 bases short and J 7 bases short, with 13 bases between. The CDR3: CASSFDPATNSPLHF. CDR3 in DNA: TGTGCCAGCAGTTTCGATCCAGCAACAAATTCACCCCTCCACTTT.

In its sample, this clonotype ranks as medium-sized. Little can be read into the size of this beta chain, an off-target read in a library designed for alpha chains. This chain connects TRBV12-3 or TRBV12-4 to TRBJ2-1; 7 bases fit TRBD1. With 4 bases clipped from V and 9 bases from J, the junction kept 0 bases outside the gene matches. The CDR3 contains 11 residues. The CDR3 region is CASSSGGEQFF. For the CDR3, the DNA is TGTGCCAGCAGTTCAGGGGGTGAGCAGTTCTTC.

This clonotype was counted at least ten times. This beta chain is a stray sequence in a library constructed for alpha chains; its clone size is not meaningful. This rearrangement joins TRBV5-4 to TRBJ2-4; possibly TRBD2 for D (6 bases). From germline, CDR1 is SGHNT and CDR2 YYREEE (reference sequence). This CDR3 is 15 amino acids long. Trimming pared 0 bases from V and 4 bases from J, leaving 11 bases between. CDR3 amino acids: CASSLAGGVKNIQYF. The CDR3 DNA reads TGTGCCAGCAGCTTGGCCGGAGGGGTAAAAAACATTCAGTACTTC. The complete variable domain, with remaining parts taken from reference TRBV5-4 and TRBJ2-4, reads ETGVTQSPTHLIKTRGQQVTLRCSSQSGHNTVSWYQQALGQGPQFIFQYYREEENGRGNFPPRFSGLQFPNYSSELNVNALELDDSALYLCASSLAGGVKNIQYFGAGTRLSVL.

This clonotype is medium-sized by share. As an off-target read in a library built for alpha chains, this beta chain has a frequency of little significance. The chain links TRBV12-3 or TRBV12-4 to TRBJ1-6; 7 bases are shared with TRBD1. The CDR3 extends over 15 amino acids. V lost 5 bases and J lost 7; bases outside the gene matches: 8. The CDR3 nucleotides are TGTGCCAGCAGTCCACAGGGGAGTGGGAATTCACCCCTCCACTTT. Translation: CASSPQGSGNSPLHF.